A selection of T cell receptor beta chains follows, all from one sample in a study of CD8 T cells in Susac syndrome. Each CDR3 protein gets one entry after TCRdb re-called the immunoSEQ multiplex PCR reads with MiXCR. The sample shows approximately 100,000 distinct CDR3 sequences, 80% to 95% of them seen only once. The sequenced material came from CD4+ T cells from PBMCs. These receptors originate from a human donor in good health. The CDR3 runs from the conserved cysteine through the conserved F or W. The D gene is left open where the match is weak. Clone size is not always given. Where it is, it says once, few, many or a class for expanded clones.

CDR3: CASSLEGQPQHF
DNA: TGTGCCAGCAGCTTAGAAGGTCAGCCCCAGCATTTT
D: .
J: TRBJ1-5
size: .
V: TRBV13

CDR3: CASSFSSGTGVTGELFF
DNA: TGTGCCAGCAGCTTCAGTTCCGGGACAGGGGTAACCGGGGAGCTGTTTTTT
D: TRBD1
J: TRBJ2-2
size: .
V: TRBV7-3

CDR3: CAWSLLGFVDTGELFF
DNA: TGTGCCTGGAGCCTCCTCGGGTTCGTGGACACCGGGGAGCTGTTTTTT
D: .
J: TRBJ2-2
size: .
V: TRBV30

CDR3: CATSEKGGPTDTQYF
DNA: TGTGCCACCAGTGAAAAGGGAGGGCCCACAGATACGCAGTATTTT
D: TRBD2
J: TRBJ2-3
size: .
V: TRBV24-1

CDR3: CASSLEATMNTEAFF
DNA: TGTGCCAGCAGCTTAGAGGCCACTATGAACACTGAAGCTTTCTTT
D: .
J: TRBJ1-1
size: .
V: TRBV7-9

CDR3: CASSLDAGLRNEQFF
DNA: TGTGCCAGCAGCTTGGACGCCGGACTACGAAATGAGCAGTTCTTC
D: .
J: TRBJ2-1
size: .
V: TRBV7-9

CDR3: CASSQVVQGLDEQYF
DNA: TGCGCCAGCAGCCAAGTGGTCCAGGGTCTCGACGAGCAGTACTTC
D: .
J: TRBJ2-7
size: once
V: TRBV4-3

CDR3: CASSFLSTTNEKLFF
DNA: TGTGCCAGCAGCTTTCTATCCACAACTAATGAAAAACTGTTTTTT
D: .
J: TRBJ1-4
size: once
V: TRBV7-2

CDR3: CASSLARRRFDTQYF
DNA: TGTGCCAGCAGCTTAGCGCGCAGGAGGTTCGATACGCAGTATTTT
D: .
J: TRBJ2-3
size: .
V: TRBV7-2

CDR3: CASSSLGQGGGQPQHF
DNA: TGTGCCAGCAGTTCGCTGGGACAGGGCGGGGGACAGCCCCAGCATTTT
D: TRBD1
J: TRBJ1-5
size: once
V: TRBV6-2/TRBV6-3

CDR3: CASSQVPPYEQYF
DNA: TGTGCCAGCAGCCAAGTTCCCCCCTACGAGCAGTACTTC
D: .
J: TRBJ2-7
size: few
V: TRBV3-1

CDR3: CASSSGTSGRTDTQYF
DNA: TGTGCCAGCAGCTCCGGGACTAGCGGGAGGACAGATACGCAGTATTTT
D: TRBD2
J: TRBJ2-3
size: .
V: TRBV5-4

CDR3: CASSEDRANGYTF
DNA: TGTGCCAGTAGTGAGGACAGGGCCAATGGCTACACCTTC
D: TRBD1
J: TRBJ1-2
size: .
V: TRBV19

CDR3: CSASAQTAGNTIYF
DNA: TGCAGTGCTAGTGCCCAGACTGCTGGAAACACCATATATTTT
D: .
J: TRBJ1-3
size: .
V: TRBV20-1

CDR3: CASSDRRTGGGYNEQFF
DNA: TGTGCCAGTAGTGATCGACGAACGGGGGGGGGCTACAATGAGCAGTTCTTC
D: TRBD2
J: TRBJ2-1
size: .
V: TRBV19

CDR3: CASSTKTKSSDRGVNQPQHF
DNA: TGTGCCAGCAGTACGAAAACCAAATCTTCTGACAGAGGAGTCAATCAGCCCCAGCATTTT
D: .
J: TRBJ1-5
size: once
V: TRBV12-3/TRBV12-4

CDR3: CSVVTGIAEAFF
DNA: TGCAGCGTTGTAACAGGGATCGCTGAAGCTTTCTTT
D: .
J: TRBJ1-1
size: .
V: TRBV29-1

CDR3: CSAGGPEAFF
DNA: TGCAGCGCCGGGGGGCCTGAAGCTTTCTTT
D: .
J: TRBJ1-1
size: .
V: TRBV29-1

CDR3: CASSDLRLAYF
DNA: TGTGCCAGCAGTGATCTACGGTTGGCGTACTTC
D: .
J: TRBJ2-7
size: .
V: TRBV2

CDR3: CASSPDRFGGYTF
DNA: TGTGCCAGCAGTCCAGACAGGTTCGGGGGCTACACCTTC
D: .
J: TRBJ1-2
size: .
V: TRBV28

CDR3: CASSGAGEYF
DNA: TGCGCCAGCAGCGGGGCAGGGGAGTACTTC
D: .
J: TRBJ2-7
size: .
V: TRBV10-1

CDR3: CAWRPTSGSYEQYF
DNA: TGTGCCTGGAGACCCACTTCGGGGTCCTACGAGCAGTACTTC
D: .
J: TRBJ2-7
size: few
V: TRBV30

CDR3: CASSLPPGQGTNYGYTF
DNA: TGCGCCAGCAGCCTTCCCCCGGGACAGGGGACTAACTATGGCTACACCTTC
D: TRBD1
J: TRBJ1-2
size: .
V: TRBV5-1

CDR3: CASRLVDEQYF
DNA: TGTGCCAGCAGGCTCGTGGATGAGCAGTACTTC
D: .
J: TRBJ2-7
size: .
V: TRBV6-5

CDR3: CAIGAGAQETQYF
DNA: TGTGCCATCGGGGCAGGGGCCCAAGAGACCCAGTACTTC
D: .
J: TRBJ2-5
size: .
V: TRBV10-3

CDR3: CASSVEASLTGELFF
DNA: TGTGCCAGCAGCGTAGAGGCTAGTCTCACCGGGGAGCTGTTTTTT
D: .
J: TRBJ2-2
size: once
V: TRBV9

CDR3: CASSLGAGSFYNEQFF
DNA: TGTGCCAGCAGCTTAGGAGCGGGGAGCTTCTACAATGAGCAGTTCTTC
D: TRBD2
J: TRBJ2-1
size: once
V: TRBV7-6

CDR3: CAIRSSTGELFF
DNA: TGTGCCATCAGGTCCAGTACCGGGGAGCTGTTTTTT
D: .
J: TRBJ2-2
size: .
V: TRBV10-3

CDR3: CASSAASGQETQYF
DNA: TGTGCCAGCAGTGCGGCTAGCGGCCAAGAGACCCAGTACTTC
D: TRBD2
J: TRBJ2-5
size: .
V: TRBV2

CDR3: CASSLRVTYEQYF
DNA: TGTGCCAGCAGCCTGAGGGTGACCTACGAGCAGTACTTC
D: .
J: TRBJ2-7
size: .
V: TRBV5-6

CDR3: CASSDVPTGELFF
DNA: TGTGCCAGCAGTGACGTGCCCACCGGGGAGCTGTTTTTT
D: .
J: TRBJ2-2
size: .
V: TRBV6-4

CDR3: CAGSIASNQPQHF
DNA: TGTGCCGGTAGTATCGCGAGCAATCAGCCCCAGCATTTT
D: .
J: TRBJ1-5
size: .
V: TRBV19

CDR3: CASSLLALLTGSPGEAFF
DNA: TGTGCCAGCAGCTTATTGGCGTTACTCACAGGGTCTCCGGGTGAAGCTTTCTTT
D: .
J: TRBJ1-1
size: .
V: TRBV7-8

CDR3: CASSRTGQKKRAFF
DNA: TGTGCCAGCAGCAGAACTGGACAGAAGAAAAGAGCTTTCTTT
D: .
J: TRBJ1-1
size: .
V: TRBV7-8

CDR3: CASSLPPNTGELFF
DNA: TGTGCCAGCAGCTTACCTCCGAACACCGGGGAGCTGTTTTTT
D: .
J: TRBJ2-2
size: .
V: TRBV7-2

CDR3: CASSLDNTEAFF
DNA: TGTGCCAGCAGCTTGGACAACACTGAAGCTTTCTTT
D: .
J: TRBJ1-1
size: .
V: TRBV5-6

CDR3: CASSPGSGDEQFF
DNA: TGTGCCAGCTCACCAGGGTCGGGGGATGAGCAGTTCTTC
D: .
J: TRBJ2-1
size: .
V: TRBV18

CDR3: CASSPPGGRNEQFF
DNA: TGTGCCAGCAGCCCCCCGGGGGGGCGCAATGAGCAGTTCTTC
D: TRBD2
J: TRBJ2-1
size: .
V: TRBV7-3

CDR3: CASSHLVSDRFSYEQYF
DNA: TGTGCCAGCAGCCATCTTGTGTCCGACAGGTTCTCCTACGAGCAGTACTTC
D: .
J: TRBJ2-7
size: .
V: TRBV7-6

CDR3: CSVEGRAYEQYF
DNA: TGCAGCGTTGAAGGGAGGGCTTACGAGCAGTACTTC
D: .
J: TRBJ2-7
size: .
V: TRBV29-1

CDR3: CASSYSISEKLFF
DNA: TGTGCCAGCAGTTACTCGATATCTGAAAAACTGTTTTTT
D: .
J: TRBJ1-4
size: .
V: TRBV6-6

CDR3: CASSLFPQRLAGSTGELFF
DNA: TGTGCCAGCAGCTTATTTCCCCAACGACTAGCGGGCTCCACCGGGGAGCTGTTTTTT
D: TRBD2
J: TRBJ2-2
size: .
V: TRBV7-3

CDR3: CASSRTGGVDTQYF
DNA: TGTGCCAGCAGCCGGACAGGGGGCGTCGATACGCAGTATTTT
D: TRBD1
J: TRBJ2-3
size: .
V: TRBV11-2

CDR3: CSATSDRGNQPQHF
DNA: TGCAGTGCCACTTCCGACAGGGGCAATCAGCCCCAGCATTTT
D: TRBD1
J: TRBJ1-5
size: .
V: TRBV20-1

CDR3: CSARDRVSSNQPQHF
DNA: TGCAGTGCTAGAGACAGGGTCTCTTCCAATCAGCCCCAGCATTTT
D: .
J: TRBJ1-5
size: .
V: TRBV20-1

CDR3: CASSPIVEGEMNTEAFF
DNA: TGCGCCAGCAGTCCTATCGTCGAGGGAGAGATGAACACTGAAGCTTTCTTT
D: .
J: TRBJ1-1
size: .
V: TRBV23-1

CDR3: CAIARGAMETQYF
DNA: TGTGCCATCGCGAGGGGTGCCATGGAGACCCAGTACTTC
D: .
J: TRBJ2-5
size: .
V: TRBV10-3

CDR3: CASSASGTGGNQPQHF
DNA: TGTGCCAGCAGCGCATCCGGGACAGGGGGAAATCAGCCCCAGCATTTT
D: TRBD1
J: TRBJ1-5
size: .
V: TRBV7-9

CDR3: CASSAVGTGLWNNEQFF
DNA: TGTGCCAGCAGCGCCGTCGGGACAGGGCTATGGAACAATGAGCAGTTCTTC
D: TRBD1
J: TRBJ2-1
size: .
V: TRBV7-9

CDR3: CASSADPPGLVKETQYF
DNA: TGTGCCAGCAGCGCCGACCCTCCGGGACTGGTGAAAGAGACCCAGTACTTC
D: .
J: TRBJ2-5
size: .
V: TRBV9

CDR3: CASSLGPQAQETQYF
DNA: TGCGCCAGCAGCTTGGGTCCCCAGGCCCAAGAGACCCAGTACTTC
D: .
J: TRBJ2-5
size: .
V: TRBV5-1

CDR3: CASSLVRGEFTSEQYF
DNA: TGTGCCAGCAGCTTAGTACGTGGGGAGTTCACTTCCGAGCAGTACTTC
D: .
J: TRBJ2-7
size: .
V: TRBV7-8

CDR3: CSARDLQTSQYEQYF
DNA: TGCAGTGCTAGAGACCTCCAGACTAGTCAGTACGAGCAGTACTTC
D: .
J: TRBJ2-7
size: .
V: TRBV20-1

CDR3: CASSLGTAGVADTQYF
DNA: TGTGCCAGCAGCTTAGGTACAGCGGGGGTGGCAGATACGCAGTATTTT
D: TRBD2
J: TRBJ2-3
size: .
V: TRBV13

CDR3: CASSPRTGPSGANVLTF
DNA: TGTGCCAGCAGCCCACGGACGGGACCCTCTGGGGCCAACGTCCTGACTTTC
D: .
J: TRBJ2-6
size: .
V: TRBV11-3